These T cell receptor beta chains were read from a single sample in a study of regulatory T cells in long-lasting Graves disease. TCRdb itself ran the multiplex PCR reads through MiXCR, one entry per CDR3 protein. The data contain some 370,000 distinct CDR3 sequences, less than 25% of them singletons. The specimen comprised peripheral blood mononuclear cells (PBMCs), sampled when the disease was refractory, from a patient treated with antithyroid drugs. Source of these receptors: a female donor with Graves disease. The CDR3 runs from the conserved cysteine through the conserved F or W. A D gene is named only where the DNA matches it firmly. The size of a clone is reported for some rows only, either as once, few or many, or as a class for expanded clones.

D gene	clone size	V gene	J gene	CDR3 DNA	CDR3 protein
.	many	TRBV7-9	TRBJ2-4	TGTGCCAGCAGCAGACGGTCAGGCCTCAGTCCTTCAAACATTCAGTACTTC	CASSRRSGLSPSNIQYF
.	.	TRBV20-1	TRBJ2-2	TGCAGTGCTAGAGATCTTATATTTCAAGGGGAGCTGTTTTTT	CSARDLIFQGELFF
.	.	TRBV9	TRBJ1-3	TGTGCCAGCAGCGATGGGGGGTCTGGAAACACCATATATTTT	CASSDGGSGNTIYF
.	few	TRBV6-1	TRBJ2-7	TGTGCCAGCAGTGCAGGGACAGGGGGCTTTACTAGCGGGAGCTCCTACGAGCAGTACTTC	CASSAGTGGFTSGSSYEQYF
.	.	TRBV12-3/TRBV12-4	TRBJ2-1	TGTGCCAGCAGTTTACTACGCTACAATGAGCAGTTCTTC	CASSLLRYNEQFF
.	few	TRBV7-9	TRBJ1-2	TGTGCCAGCAGCGCCACCTTAGGGGAAGGCTACACCTTC	CASSATLGEGYTF
TRBD2	few	TRBV20-1	TRBJ2-5	TGCAGTGTGGATAAGGGCGGGAGAAGTGAGACCCAGTACTTC	CSVDKGGRSETQYF
.	few	TRBV20-1	TRBJ2-7	TGCAGTGCCCCTGGGCAGACCTCCTACGAGCAGTACTTC	CSAPGQTSYEQYF
.	.	TRBV5-6	TRBJ2-3	TGTGCCAGCAGCTTGGACTCGTACAGATACATCACCGATACGCAGTATTTT	CASSLDSYRYITDTQYF
.	.	TRBV6-2/TRBV6-3	TRBJ2-7	TGTGCCAGCAGTTCCCTGGATGAGCCCTACGAGCAGTACTTC	CASSSLDEPYEQYF
.	few	TRBV27	TRBJ1-5	TGTGCCAGCAGTGGGGTCTCGGATTCGATAAATCAGCCCCAGCATTTT	CASSGVSDSINQPQHF
TRBD1	.	TRBV12-5	TRBJ2-7	TGTGCTAGTGGCCCCGGACAGGGAGAACGCTACGAGCGGTACTTC	CASGPGQGERYERYF
.	.	TRBV6-1	TRBJ1-2	TGTGCCAGCAGGCAGTGGGGCGATAACTATGGCTACACCTTC	CASRQWGDNYGYTF
TRBD1	.	TRBV7-3	TRBJ2-7	TGTGCCAGCAACCTGGGACAGGGCCCCTACGAGCAGTACTTC	CASNLGQGPYEQYF
.	many	TRBV30	TRBJ1-5	TGTGCCTGGTCACAGCATAGCAATCAGCCCCAGCATTTT	CAWSQHSNQPQHF
.	.	TRBV6-2/TRBV6-3	TRBJ2-7	TGTGCCAGCAGTTACTCGGGCTTTCCCTACGAGCGGTACTTC	CASSYSGFPYERYF
.	.	TRBV6-2/TRBV6-3	TRBJ2-7	TGTGCCAGCAGTTACTGGTCCCTCGACGAGCAGTACTTC	CASSYWSLDEQYF
.	.	TRBV2	TRBJ1-6	TGTGCCAGCAGTGATTTGGAGCAATATAATTCACCCCTCCACTTT	CASSDLEQYNSPLHF
.	many	TRBV27	TRBJ2-7	TGTGCCAGCAGTGCCGGGACTCTCCTACGAGTGCAGTACTTC	CASSAGTLLRVQYF
TRBD2	many	TRBV7-8	TRBJ2-5	TGTGCCAGCAGCTTGACTAGCGTCAAAGAGACCCAGTACTTC	CASSLTSVKETQYF
.	many	TRBV27	TRBJ2-5	TGTGCCAGCAGTTTAAGCGGCGGCATCCAAGAGACCCAGTACTTC	CASSLSGGIQETQYF
.	.	TRBV27	TRBJ2-5	TGTGCCAGCAGTCCCACCCGACTAGTACGACGACAAGAGACCCAGTACTTC	CASSPTRLVRRQETQYF
TRBD2	few	TRBV15	TRBJ2-7	TGTGCCACCAGCAGAGGAGAGGGACTAGCGGGAGGGCTCTCCTACGAGCAGTACTTC	CATSRGEGLAGGLSYEQYF
.	.	TRBV28	TRBJ1-5	TGTGCCAGCTCAGAAGCCCGGGGCCCCAATCAGCCCCAGCATTTT	CASSEARGPNQPQHF